In this sample, the clone carrying this T cell receptor (beta chain) turned up many times. Its antigen remains unknown. The data were taken from a study of T cells in Graves' hyperthyroidism and ophthalmopathy. Germline-derived CDR1 and CDR2 are SEHNR and FQNEAQ (reference sequence). V shed 8 bases, J shed 6 bases, and the junction held 7 bases outside the gene matches. The CDR3 is 14 residues long. TCR beta CDR3 regions were amplified from RNA. When the TCR CDR3 underwent first-round RT-PCR, the HTBI primer set was used. Each CDR3 protein is one row after TCRdb ran MiXCR on the multiplex PCR reads. The sample yields under 300,000 distinct CDR3 sequences, less than 30% seen once. The study based diagnoses on clinical symptoms, serum thyroxine and TRAb, thyroid ultrasound and orbital computed tomography. Findings and limits, study-wide: In the blood, most expanded thyroid clonotypes above 0.001 appeared as well.

The clonotype was recovered from a man aged 40-55 years with Graves' hyperthyroidism that later progressed to Graves' ophthalmopathy. The chain combines TRBV7-9 with TRBJ2-2; 9 bases are shared with TRBD2. Sequenced: blood. CDR3 amino acids: CASPPSGISGELFF. In nucleotides, the CDR3 is TGTGCCAGCCCCCCTAGCGGGATTTCCGGGGAGCTGTTTTTT.